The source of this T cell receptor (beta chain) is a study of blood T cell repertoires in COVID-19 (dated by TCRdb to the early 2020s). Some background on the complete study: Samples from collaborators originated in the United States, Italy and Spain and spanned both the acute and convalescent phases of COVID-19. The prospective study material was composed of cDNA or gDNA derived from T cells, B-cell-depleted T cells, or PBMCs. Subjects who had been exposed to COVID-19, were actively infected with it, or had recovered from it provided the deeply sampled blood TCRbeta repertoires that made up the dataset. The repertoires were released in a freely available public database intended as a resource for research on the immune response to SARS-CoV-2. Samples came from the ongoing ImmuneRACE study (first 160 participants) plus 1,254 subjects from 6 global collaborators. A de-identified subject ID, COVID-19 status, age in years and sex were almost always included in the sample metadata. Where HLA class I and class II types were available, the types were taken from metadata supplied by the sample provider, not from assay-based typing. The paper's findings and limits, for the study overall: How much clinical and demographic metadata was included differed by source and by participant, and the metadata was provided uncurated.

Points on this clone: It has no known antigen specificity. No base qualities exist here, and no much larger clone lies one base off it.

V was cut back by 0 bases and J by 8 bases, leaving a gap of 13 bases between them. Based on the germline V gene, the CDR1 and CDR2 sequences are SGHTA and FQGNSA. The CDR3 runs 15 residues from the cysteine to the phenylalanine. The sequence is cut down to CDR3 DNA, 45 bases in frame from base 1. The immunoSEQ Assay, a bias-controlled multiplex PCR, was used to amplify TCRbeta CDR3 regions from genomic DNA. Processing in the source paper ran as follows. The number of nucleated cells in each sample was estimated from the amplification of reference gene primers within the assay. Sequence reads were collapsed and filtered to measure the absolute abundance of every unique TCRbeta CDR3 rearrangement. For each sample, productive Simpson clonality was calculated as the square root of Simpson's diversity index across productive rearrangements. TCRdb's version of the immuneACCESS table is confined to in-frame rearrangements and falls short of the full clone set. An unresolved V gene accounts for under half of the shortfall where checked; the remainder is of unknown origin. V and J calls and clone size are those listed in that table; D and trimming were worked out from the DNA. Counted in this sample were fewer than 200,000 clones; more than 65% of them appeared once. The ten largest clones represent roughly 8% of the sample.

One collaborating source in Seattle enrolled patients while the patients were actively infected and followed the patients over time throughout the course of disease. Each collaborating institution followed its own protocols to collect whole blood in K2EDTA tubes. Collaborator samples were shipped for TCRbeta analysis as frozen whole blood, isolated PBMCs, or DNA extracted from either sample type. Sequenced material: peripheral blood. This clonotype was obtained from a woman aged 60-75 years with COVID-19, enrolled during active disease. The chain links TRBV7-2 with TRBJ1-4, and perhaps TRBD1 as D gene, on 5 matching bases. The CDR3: CASSLARALAEKLFF. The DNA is TGTGCCAGCAGCTTAGCCAGGGCGTTGGCGGAAAAACTGTTTTTT.